These T cell receptor beta chains were read from a single sample in a study of T cell responses to AZD1222 COVID-19 vaccine. Measured with immunoSEQ multiplex PCR; TCRdb has only the in-frame clones, and not every one. The sample yields some 120,000 clones, around 89% seen once. The sequences come from peripheral blood, collected on day 0 of AZD1222 vaccination. The receptors derive from an adult in good health. The CDR3 runs from the conserved cysteine through the conserved F or W. The D gene is left open where the match is weak.

>TRBV19|-|TRBJ2-2
TGTGCCAGTAGTATTAGTCCAGGCGGGCTACGGACCGGGGAGCTGTTTTTT
CASSISPGGLRTGELFF
>TRBV10-3|-|TRBJ2-2
TGTGCCATCAGCACCGGACTAACAGGGATCGGGGAGCTGTTTTTT
CAISTGLTGIGELFF
>TRBV10-1|-|TRBJ1-6
TGCGCCAGCAGTGAGAACAGACATTCACCCCTCCACTTT
CASSENRHSPLHF
>TRBV24-1|-|TRBJ2-6
TGTGCCACCAGTGATTTCGACGTCCTGACTTTC
CATSDFDVLTF
>TRBV7-8|-|TRBJ1-2
TGTGCCAGCAGCAACTACCACAGAACCTATGGCTACACCTTC
CASSNYHRTYGYTF
>TRBV11-2|-|TRBJ1-1
TGTGCCAGCAGCGCTCAGGGAGGAGGGACTGAAGCTTTCTTT
CASSAQGGGTEAFF
>TRBV5-1|-|TRBJ2-2
TGCGCCAGCAGCCTGGGGCAGAACACCGGGGAGCTGTTTTTT
CASSLGQNTGELFF
>TRBV2|TRBD1|TRBJ1-5
TGTGCCCGCACGACGGGAGGGGGCCATCAGCCCCAGCATTTT
CARTTGGGHQPQHF
>TRBV9|TRBD1|TRBJ1-2
TGTGCCAGCAGCGGAGGAGTGGACAGGGGTTATGGCTACACCTTC
CASSGGVDRGYGYTF
>TRBV11-3|-|TRBJ2-2
TGTGCCAGCAGCTCACATAACACCGGGGAGCTGTTTTTT
CASSSHNTGELFF
>TRBV18|TRBD1|TRBJ1-3
TGTGCCAGCTCACCGGGACAGACGACTACAAACACCATATATTTT
CASSPGQTTTNTIYF
>TRBV5-1|TRBD2|TRBJ2-3
TGCGCCAGCAGCTGGCCGATTCAAGCGGGGAGCACAGATACGCAGTATTTT
CASSWPIQAGSTDTQYF
>TRBV12-3/TRBV12-4|-|TRBJ2-1
TGTGCCAGCAGTCCTGCCGGGGGCAATGAGCAGTTCTTC
CASSPAGGNEQFF
>TRBV30|TRBD2|TRBJ2-2
TGTGCCTGGAGTGTTAGGACTAGCGGGAGGCGAGGGAACACCGGGGAGCTGTTTTTT
CAWSVRTSGRRGNTGELFF
>TRBV3-1/TRBV3-2|-|TRBJ1-5
TGTGCCAGCAGCCTCCACAGGGATGGTGACCCCCAGCATTTT
CASSLHRDGDPQHF
>TRBV7-2|-|TRBJ2-7
TGTGCCAGCGTTTCCCGGGTTGGTGGATACGAGCAGTACTTC
CASVSRVGGYEQYF
>TRBV2|-|TRBJ2-7
TGTGCCAGCAGTGAGTTTGGCGGGAAGGTGCGCGACGAGCAGTACTTC
CASSEFGGKVRDEQYF